This T cell receptor (beta chain) stems from a study of blood T cells in healthy people across ages. Study findings and constraints: With unsorted PBMCs, a conclusive comparison of naive versus antigen-experienced cells was not possible.

Notes on this clonotype: Its antigen is undetermined.

The use of a sample-barcoded 5' primer and a J-beta primer mix characterized a second PCR of about 6 to 12 cycles. TCRdb re-called the 5' RACE reads through MiXCR, storing one row per CDR3 protein. The sample consists of over 1,200,000 distinct CDR3 sequences, approximately 59% of them appearing once. This CDR3 has 14 amino acids. V gave up 3 bases and J gave up 2 bases, with 14 bases separating them. CDR1 is DFQATT and CDR2 is SNEGSKA in the germline V gene (reference sequence). The genes are TRBV20-1 and TRBJ2-7; D ambiguous. This clonotype originated in a man aged 18 to 29 in good health. Material: blood. This chain's CDR3 is CSARPLTVPYEQYF. The DNA for the CDR3 is TGCAGTGCTAGGCCCCTTACAGTTCCCTACGAGCAGTACTTC.